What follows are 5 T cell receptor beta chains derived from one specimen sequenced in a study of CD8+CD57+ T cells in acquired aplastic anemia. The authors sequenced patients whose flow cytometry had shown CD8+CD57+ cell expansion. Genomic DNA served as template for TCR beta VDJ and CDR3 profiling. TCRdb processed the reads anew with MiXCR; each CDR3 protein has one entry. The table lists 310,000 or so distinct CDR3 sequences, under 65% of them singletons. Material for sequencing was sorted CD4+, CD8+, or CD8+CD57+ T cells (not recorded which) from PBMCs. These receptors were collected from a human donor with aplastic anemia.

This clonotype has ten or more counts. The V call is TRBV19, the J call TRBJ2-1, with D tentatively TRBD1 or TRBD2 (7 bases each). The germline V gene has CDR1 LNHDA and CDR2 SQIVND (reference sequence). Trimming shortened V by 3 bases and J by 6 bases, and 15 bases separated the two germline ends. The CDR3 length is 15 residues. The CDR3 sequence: CASSMAPRGGNEQFF. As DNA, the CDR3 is TGTGCCAGTAGTATGGCCCCCAGGGGGGGCAATGAGCAGTTCTTC.

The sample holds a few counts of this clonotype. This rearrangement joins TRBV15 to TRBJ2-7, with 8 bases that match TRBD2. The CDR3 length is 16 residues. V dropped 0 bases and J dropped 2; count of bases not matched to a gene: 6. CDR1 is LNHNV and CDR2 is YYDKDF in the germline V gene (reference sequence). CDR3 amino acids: CATSRERAGGTYEQYF. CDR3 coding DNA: TGTGCCACCAGCAGAGAACGGGCGGGGGGAACCTACGAGCAGTACTTC.

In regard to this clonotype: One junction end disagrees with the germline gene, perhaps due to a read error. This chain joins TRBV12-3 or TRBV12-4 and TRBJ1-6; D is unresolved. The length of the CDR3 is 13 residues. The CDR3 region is CTSTPQSEGPLYF. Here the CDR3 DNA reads TGTACCAGCACCCCTCAATCGGAGGGCCCCCTCTACTTT.

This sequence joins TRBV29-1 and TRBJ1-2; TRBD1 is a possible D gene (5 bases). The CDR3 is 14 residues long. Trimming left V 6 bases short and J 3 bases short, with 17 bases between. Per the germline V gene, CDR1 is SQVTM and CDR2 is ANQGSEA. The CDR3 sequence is CSVRGVGGDYGYTF. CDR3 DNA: TGCAGCGTCCGAGGGGTGGGAGGCGACTATGGCTACACCTTC.

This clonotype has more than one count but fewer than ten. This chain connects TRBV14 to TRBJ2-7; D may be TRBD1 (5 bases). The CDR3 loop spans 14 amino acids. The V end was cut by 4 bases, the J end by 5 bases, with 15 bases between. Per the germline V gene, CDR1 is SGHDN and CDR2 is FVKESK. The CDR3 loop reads CASSPNYQGHEQYF. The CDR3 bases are TGTGCCAGCAGCCCGAACTACCAGGGCCACGAGCAGTACTTC.